This T cell receptor (beta chain) stems from a study of T-cell reconstitution after alpha-beta-depleted transplantation in children. Details on this clonotype: A much bigger clone sits one base away, suggesting this may be a read error.

TCRbeta library construction was performed incorporating unique molecular identifiers. TCRdb itself ran the PCR reads through MiXCR, one entry per CDR3 protein. This repertoire shows 490,000 or so distinct CDR3 sequences, approximately 10% found once; its top ten account for roughly 2%. The V end was cut by 5 bases, the J end by 2 bases, with 10 bases between. The CDR3 covers 13 residues. Per germline, CDR1 SGHRS and CDR2 YFSETQ. The rearrangement joins TRBV5-1 to TRBJ2-5; tentatively, D is TRBD2 (5 bases). The sample consisted of PBMCs, taken before TCRalphabeta/CD19-depleted stem cell transplant. This clonotype originated in a child aged 2 to 15 with inherited bone marrow failure, due to receive a stem cell transplant. DNA for the CDR3: TGCGCCAGCAGACCCGGGGTACAAGAGACCCAGTACTTC. Translation: CASRPGVQETQYF.